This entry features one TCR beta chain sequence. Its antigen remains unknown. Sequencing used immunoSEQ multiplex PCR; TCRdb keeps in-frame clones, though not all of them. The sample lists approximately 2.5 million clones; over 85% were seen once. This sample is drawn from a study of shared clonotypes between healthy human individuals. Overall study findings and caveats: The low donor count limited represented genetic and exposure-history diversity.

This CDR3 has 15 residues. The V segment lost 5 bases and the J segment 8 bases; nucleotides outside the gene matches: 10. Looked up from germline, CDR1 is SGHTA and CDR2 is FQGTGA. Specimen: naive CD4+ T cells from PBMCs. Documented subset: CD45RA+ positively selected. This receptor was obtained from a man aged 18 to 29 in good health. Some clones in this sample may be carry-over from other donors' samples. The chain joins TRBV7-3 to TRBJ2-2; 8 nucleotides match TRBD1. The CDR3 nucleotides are TGTGCCAGCAGCGACAGGGGACCCAAGAGGGGGGAGCTGTTTTTT. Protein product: CASSDRGPKRGELFF.